The sequence of this TCR beta chain was determined in a study of blood T cells in healthy people across ages. Healthy Caucasian individuals from Russia aged about 6 to 100 served as donors. Collection of roughly 10 milliliters of peripheral blood was performed for each donor. This clonotype was observed a few times. V was cut by 11 bases and J by 5 bases, with 18 bases left in between. Germline V gene lookup returns CDR1 ENHRY and CDR2 SYGVKD. The CDR3 length is 13 residues. Through a sample-barcoded 5' primer and a J-beta primer mix, a second PCR was run for roughly 7 to 11 cycles. TCRdb re-called the 5' RACE reads with MiXCR, one entry per CDR3 protein. This sample has 1 million to 1.2 million distinct CDR3 sequences, with roughly two fifths found just once.

The clonotype originates from a man aged 18 to 30 in good health. The chain uses TRBV10-3 and TRBJ1-2; D is uncertain. The sequencing input was blood. The CDR3, as DNA: TGTGCCTTACAGCCGGGGAGGTCGTATGGCTACACCTTC. Protein sequence: CALQPGRSYGYTF.